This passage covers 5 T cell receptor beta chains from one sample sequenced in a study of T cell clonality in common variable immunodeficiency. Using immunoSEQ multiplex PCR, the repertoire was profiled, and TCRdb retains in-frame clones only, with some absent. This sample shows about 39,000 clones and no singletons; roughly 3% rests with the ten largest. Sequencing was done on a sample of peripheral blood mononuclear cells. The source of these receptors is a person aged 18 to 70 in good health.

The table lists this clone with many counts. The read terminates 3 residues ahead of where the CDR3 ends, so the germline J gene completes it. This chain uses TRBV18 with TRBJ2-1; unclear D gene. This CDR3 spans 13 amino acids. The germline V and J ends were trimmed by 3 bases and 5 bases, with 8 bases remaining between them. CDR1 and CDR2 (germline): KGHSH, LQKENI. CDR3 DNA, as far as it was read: TGTGCCAGCTCACCTTGGCGGAACAATGAG. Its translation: CASSPWRNNE. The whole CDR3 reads CASSPWRNNEQFF.

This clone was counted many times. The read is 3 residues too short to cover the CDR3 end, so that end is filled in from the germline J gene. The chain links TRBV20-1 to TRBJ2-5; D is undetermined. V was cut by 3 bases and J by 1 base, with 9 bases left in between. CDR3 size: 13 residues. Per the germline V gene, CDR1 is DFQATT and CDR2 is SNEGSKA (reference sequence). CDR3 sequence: CSARVTIQETQYF. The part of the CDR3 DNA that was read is TGCAGTGCTAGGGTCACAATCCAAGAGACC.

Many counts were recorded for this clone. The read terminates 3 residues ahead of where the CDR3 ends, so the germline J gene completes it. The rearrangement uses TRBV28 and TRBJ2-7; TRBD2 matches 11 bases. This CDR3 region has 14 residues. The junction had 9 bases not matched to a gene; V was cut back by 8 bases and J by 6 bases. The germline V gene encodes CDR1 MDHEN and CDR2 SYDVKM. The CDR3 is CASVGLAGYLEQYF. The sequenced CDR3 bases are TGTGCCAGCGTAGGACTAGCGGGCTATCTCGAG.

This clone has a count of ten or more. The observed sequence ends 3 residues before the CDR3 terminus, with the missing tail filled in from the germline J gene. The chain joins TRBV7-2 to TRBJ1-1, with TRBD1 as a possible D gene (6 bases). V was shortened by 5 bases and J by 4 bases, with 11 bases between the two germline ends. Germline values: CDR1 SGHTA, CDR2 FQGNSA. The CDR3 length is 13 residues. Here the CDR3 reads CASSVTGPTEAFF. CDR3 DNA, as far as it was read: TGTGCCAGCAGCGTCACAGGGCCCACTGAA.

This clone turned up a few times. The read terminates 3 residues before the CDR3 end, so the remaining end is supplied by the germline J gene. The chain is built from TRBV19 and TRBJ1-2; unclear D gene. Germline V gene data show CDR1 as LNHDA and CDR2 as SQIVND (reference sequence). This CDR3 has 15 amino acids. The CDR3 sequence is CASRRTSGFSYDYTF. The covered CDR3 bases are TGTGCCAGTCGTCGGACTAGCGGATTCTCCTACGAC.